This TCR beta chain was profiled in a study of cytomegalovirus exposure and HLA in healthy donors. The CDR3 loop spans 15 amino acids. Germline V gene data show CDR1 as MDHEN and CDR2 as SYDVKM. J gave up 6 bases and V 6 bases, and 6 bases lay outside the gene matches. Every donor was a healthy person donating bone marrow. This PCR relied on a set of 60 Vbeta primers and 13 Jbeta primers. Assay used: immunoSEQ multiplex PCR; TCRdb lists only in-frame clones, some missing. The sample holds around 260,000 clones, 80% seen once. Points on this clone: The antigen is not known.

Study-wide findings and caveats: Reported findings show TCR beta sequences accurately forecast HLA-A and HLA-B alleles in most subjects. Using the classifier, cytomegalovirus status was reportedly diagnosed with high specificity and sensitivity.

Sequencing was carried out using PBMCs. The chain carries TRBV28 and TRBJ1-6, with 9 bases fitting TRBD1. The TCR comes from a girl aged 2 to 9 in good health and CMV-seronegative. CDR3 sequence: CASRAQTGGNSPLHF. CDR3 bases: TGTGCCAGCAGAGCGCAGACAGGGGGTAATTCACCCCTCCACTTT.